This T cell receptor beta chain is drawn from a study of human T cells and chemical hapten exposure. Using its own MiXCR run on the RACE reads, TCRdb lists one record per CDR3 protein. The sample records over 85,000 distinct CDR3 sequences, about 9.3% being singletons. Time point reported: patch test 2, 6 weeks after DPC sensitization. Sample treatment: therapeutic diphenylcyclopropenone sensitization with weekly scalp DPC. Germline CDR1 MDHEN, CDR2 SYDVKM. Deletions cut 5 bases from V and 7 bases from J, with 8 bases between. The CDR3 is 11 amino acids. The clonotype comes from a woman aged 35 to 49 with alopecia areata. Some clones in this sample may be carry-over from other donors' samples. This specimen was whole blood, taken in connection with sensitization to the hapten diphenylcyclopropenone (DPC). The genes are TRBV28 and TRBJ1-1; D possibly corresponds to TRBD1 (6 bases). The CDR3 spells CASSDRFEAFF. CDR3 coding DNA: TGTGCCAGCAGTGACAGGTTTGAAGCTTTCTTT.